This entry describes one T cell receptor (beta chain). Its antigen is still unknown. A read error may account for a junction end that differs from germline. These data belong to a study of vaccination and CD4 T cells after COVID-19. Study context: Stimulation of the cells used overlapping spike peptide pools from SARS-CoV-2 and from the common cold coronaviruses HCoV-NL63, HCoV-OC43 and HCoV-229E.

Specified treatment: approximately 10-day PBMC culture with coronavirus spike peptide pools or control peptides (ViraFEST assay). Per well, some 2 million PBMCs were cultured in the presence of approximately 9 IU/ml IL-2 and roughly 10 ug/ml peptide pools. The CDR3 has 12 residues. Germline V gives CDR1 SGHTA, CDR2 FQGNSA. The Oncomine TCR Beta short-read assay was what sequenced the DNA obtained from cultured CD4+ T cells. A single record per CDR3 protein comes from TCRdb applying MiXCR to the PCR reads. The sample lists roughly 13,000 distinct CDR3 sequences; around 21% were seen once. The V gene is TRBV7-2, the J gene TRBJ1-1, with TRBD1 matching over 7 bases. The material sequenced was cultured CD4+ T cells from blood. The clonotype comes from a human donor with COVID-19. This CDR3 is CAGSPGTEKAFF. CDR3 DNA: TGTGCCGGCAGCCCCGGGACAGAGAAAGCTTTCTTT.